The 21 T cell receptor beta chains in this list originate from one sample, sequenced in a study of cytomegalovirus exposure and HLA in healthy donors. In the PCR, 60 Vbeta and 13 Jbeta primers were used. Sequencing used immunoSEQ multiplex PCR; TCRdb keeps in-frame clones, though not all of them. The repertoire holds under 200,000 clones, with approximately 80% as singletons. The sequenced material came from PBMCs. The source of these receptors is a woman aged 18-29 years in good health and CMV-seronegative.

The chain combines TRBV19 with TRBJ2-3; tentatively, D is TRBD1 (6 bases). Trimming cost V 5 bases and J 4 bases, with 19 bases left between them. CDR1 LNHDA and CDR2 SQIVND come from the germline V gene (reference sequence). This CDR3 has 16 residues. The CDR3: CASSHNRASDPDTQYF. CDR3 DNA: TGTGCCAGTAGTCATAACAGGGCTTCTGATCCAGATACGCAGTATTTT.

The chain carries TRBV25-1 and TRBJ2-1, with 9 bases aligning to TRBD1. The V and J ends lost 8 bases and 9 bases, in that order; junction bases with no gene match: 8. Germline CDR1 is MGHDK and CDR2 is SYGVNS. There are 13 residues in the CDR3. CDR3 region: CASAQGAVTEQFF. The CDR3 DNA is TGTGCCAGCGCACAGGGGGCCGTCACTGAGCAGTTCTTC.

A note on this clone: Its ends do not fully match the called genes, so a read error is possible. Other DNA sequences within the sample encode an identical CDR3. J is TRBJ2-3 and V is TRBV2, with a possible D match to TRBD2 (6 bases). The germline V gene has CDR1 SNHLY and CDR2 FYNNEI. The CDR3 loop spans 14 amino acids. The CDR3 DNA sequence: TGTGCTAGCAGTGCGCAGGGAGCGGGAGATACGCAGTATTTT. It yields the protein CASSAQGAGDTQYF.

The V and J genes are TRBV30 and TRBJ2-7; possible D gene TRBD1, 6 bases. Trimming cost V 0 bases and J 3 bases, with 6 bases left between them. CDR3 size: 12 residues. The germline V gene encodes CDR1 GTSNPN and CDR2 SVGIG (reference sequence). The chain's CDR3 is CAWSVQGYEQYF. The CDR3 DNA follows: TGTGCCTGGAGTGTACAGGGCTACGAGCAGTACTTC.

J is TRBJ2-7 and V is TRBV4-3, with 14 bases aligning to TRBD2. Germline loops: CDR1 LGHNA, CDR2 YSLEER. This CDR3 region has 16 residues. The J segment lost 5 bases and the V segment lost 4 bases, leaving 7 bases of the junction unmatched. Written as DNA, the CDR3 is TGCGCCAGCAGCCTGGGGACTAGCGGGAGTAACAACGAGCAGTACTTC. Its protein product is CASSLGTSGSNNEQYF.

In nucleotides, the CDR3 is TGTGCCAGCAGTGAATTCAGGTTGAGCAATCAGCCCCAGCATTTT. Its translation is CASSEFRLSNQPQHF. This chain connects TRBV6-1 to TRBJ1-5, with D unclear. This CDR3 has 15 amino acids. V was trimmed by 2 bases and J by 1 base, leaving 9 bases between them. From germline, CDR1 is MNHNS and CDR2 SASEGT.

The chain has TRBV10-3 and TRBJ2-5; 11 bases map to TRBD1. V dropped 0 bases and J dropped 4; count of bases not matched to a gene: 1. CDR1 and CDR2 from the germline V gene are ENHRY and SYGVKD. The CDR3 length is 15 residues. DNA of the CDR3: TGTGCCATCAGTGAGTCGGGACAGGGGGGAGAGACCCAGTACTTC. Translation gives CAISESGQGGETQYF.

This clone has just a few counts. This chain links TRBV19 with TRBJ1-1; a weak D match, TRBD1 (6 bases). With 6 bases removed from V and 2 bases from J, the gap between germline ends came to 13 bases. Germline assignment: CDR1 LNHDA and CDR2 SQIVND (reference sequence). The CDR3 contains 14 residues. The chain's CDR3 is CASRPGTPNTEAFF. The CDR3 coding sequence is TGTGCCAGTAGGCCCGGGACACCAAACACTGAAGCTTTCTTT.

This chain's CDR3 is CASSYSRNNEQFF. The CDR3 nucleotides read TGTGCCAGCAGTTACTCGCGCAACAATGAGCAGTTCTTC. The rearrangement links TRBV6-5 to TRBJ2-1; D ambiguous. Germline-derived CDR1 and CDR2 are MNHEY and SVGAGI. The CDR3 loop spans 13 amino acids. V was trimmed by 0 bases and J by 5 bases, leaving 5 bases between them.

The chain carries TRBV18 and TRBJ1-3, with D unclear. CDR3 length: 15 residues. In germline, CDR1 is KGHSH, CDR2 LQKENI. V was pared by 2 bases and J by 0 bases, with 8 bases between. The chain's CDR3 is CASSPDTYSGNTIYF. CDR3 bases: TGTGCCAGCTCACCAGACACATACTCTGGAAACACCATATATTTT.

The chain carries TRBV6-5 and TRBJ2-1; 8 bases line up with TRBD1. This CDR3 is 15 amino acids long. V lost 6 bases and J lost 1; bases outside the gene matches: 5. The germline CDR1 and CDR2 sequences are MNHEY and SVGAGI. The CDR3 loop is CASRGTGRSYNEQFF. CDR3 sequence (DNA): TGTGCCAGCAGAGGGACAGGCCGGTCCTACAATGAGCAGTTCTTC.

The rearrangement uses TRBV28 and TRBJ2-1; 11 bases match TRBD1. J gave up 7 bases and V 5 bases, and 1 base lay outside the gene matches. The CDR3 covers 13 residues. CDR1 is MDHEN, CDR2 SYDVKM, per germline. The CDR3: CASSGQGANEQFF. The CDR3, as DNA: TGTGCCAGCAGTGGACAGGGGGCGAATGAGCAGTTCTTC.

V usage is TRBV5-1 and J usage is TRBJ2-1; 10 positions match TRBD2. V gave up 2 bases and J gave up 10 bases; unmatched junction bases: 9. Germline CDR1 reads SGHRS; CDR2 reads YFSETQ. This CDR3 has 15 residues. CDR3 bases: TGCGCCAGCAGCTTCGGAGCGGGAGGGGGCAGCGAGCAGTTCTTC. Translation gives CASSFGAGGGSEQFF.

V usage is TRBV7-2 and J usage is TRBJ2-1, with TRBD2 as a possible D gene (6 bases). V lost 7 bases and J 0 bases, leaving 16 bases between the germline ends. CDR1 is SGHTA and CDR2 is FQGNSA in the germline V gene. There are 16 residues in the CDR3. Here the CDR3 reads CASTPWGETSYNEQFF. The CDR3 DNA reads TGTGCCAGCACGCCCTGGGGGGAGACCTCCTACAATGAGCAGTTCTTC.

The chain joins TRBV5-8 to TRBJ2-1, with TRBD2 matching 11 bases. V shed 5 bases, J shed 6 bases, and the junction held 7 bases outside the gene matches. Germline V gene lookup returns CDR1 SGHTS and CDR2 YDEGEE. The CDR3 covers 15 residues. In DNA, the CDR3 is TGTGCCAGCAGTTCCGGGACTAGCGGCCTCAATGAGCAGTTCTTC. Its protein is CASSSGTSGLNEQFF.

The chain carries TRBV9 and TRBJ2-1; 11 positions match TRBD2. Unmatched junction bases numbered 9, after V lost 5 bases and J lost 8 bases. Germline V CDR1 and CDR2: SGDLS, YYNGEE. The CDR3 length is 15 residues. CDR3 DNA sequence: TGTGCCAGCAGGGGAACCGGGACTAGCGGTGATGAGCAGTTCTTC. Amino acids: CASRGTGTSGDEQFF.

The chain links TRBV7-8 to TRBJ1-1; D uncertain. This CDR3 has 13 amino acids. Trimming took 5 bases from V and 4 from J, leaving 11 bases between them. CDR1 SGHVS and CDR2 FQNEAQ come from the germline V gene. The CDR3 loop is CASSRAGGTEAFF. The CDR3 coding sequence is TGTGCCAGCAGCAGAGCAGGTGGCACTGAAGCTTTCTTT. The entire variable domain, with the rest obtained from reference TRBV7-8 and TRBJ1-1, is as follows: GAGVSQSPRYKVAKRGQDVALRCDPISGHVSLFWYQQALGQGPEFLTYFQNEAQLDKSGLPSDRFFAERPEGSVSTLKIQRTQQEDSAVYLCASSRAGGTEAFFGQGTRLTVV.

The chain carries TRBV5-1 and TRBJ2-1; 12 bases are shared with TRBD2. V dropped 5 bases and J dropped 3; count of bases not matched to a gene: 3. The CDR3 totals 15 residues. Germline CDR1 SGHRS, CDR2 YFSETQ. The CDR3 region is CASRPGLAGYNEQFF. The CDR3 DNA follows: TGCGCCAGCAGACCGGGACTAGCGGGCTACAATGAGCAGTTCTTC.

There are a few counts of this clone. V usage is TRBV5-1 and J usage is TRBJ2-1; 10 bases line up with TRBD2. With V trimmed by 6 bases and J by 6 bases, 9 bases remained unmatched. Germline V CDR1 and CDR2: SGHRS, YFSETQ. The CDR3 runs to 15 residues. CDR3 bases: TGCGCCAGCAATCCGCGGCTAGCGGGAGTCAATGAGCAGTTCTTC. Translating it yields CASNPRLAGVNEQFF.

CDR3 bases: TGTGCCAGCAGCCGCCCAGACACTGGAAACACCATATATTTT. It specifies CASSRPDTGNTIYF. The chain employs TRBV7-9 and TRBJ1-3; D is uncertain. The CDR3 consists of 14 residues. CDR1 SEHNR and CDR2 FQNEAQ come from the germline V gene (reference sequence). With 5 bases removed from V and 2 bases from J, the gap between germline ends came to 10 bases.

The gene calls are TRBV7-9 and TRBJ2-5; a possible D gene is TRBD2 (6 bases). From germline, CDR1 is SEHNR and CDR2 FQNEAQ (reference sequence). Trimming pared 4 bases from V and 2 bases from J, leaving 11 bases between. The CDR3 totals 14 residues. CDR3 DNA: TGTGCCAGCAGCTCCAGACTAGGTCAAGAGACCCAGTACTTC. Translation gives CASSSRLGQETQYF.